The present T cell receptor beta chain was sequenced within a study of CD8+CD57+ T cells in acquired aplastic anemia. About the study: Sorted CD4+ plus CD8+ cells gave DNA averaging roughly 3.2 ug.

About this clonotype itself: Antigen unknown.

Findings and caveats of the study: Patients shared some 29 CD8+ CDR3 sequences with controls. The CD8+ Simpson's diversity of patients and controls was not significantly different.

The sequenced patients had an expansion of CD8+CD57+ cells seen by flow cytometry. The germline V and J ends were trimmed by 2 bases and 6 bases, with 16 bases remaining between them. The CDR3 is 15 amino acids. Germline CDR1 reads SEHNR; CDR2 reads FQNEAQ (reference sequence). Genomic DNA served as template for TCR beta VDJ and CDR3 profiling. TCRdb independently ran MiXCR on the reads; one entry per CDR3 protein. The table shows some 170,000 distinct CDR3 sequences, with around 48% occurring only once. The sample taken for sequencing was sorted CD4+, CD8+, or CD8+CD57+ T cells (not recorded which) from PBMCs. J is TRBJ1-1 and V is TRBV7-9, with a tentative D call TRBD1 (5 bases). This TCR came from a human donor with aplastic anemia. The CDR3 DNA follows: TGTGCCAGCAGCTTAACTACGGGGGAACGGGCTGAAGCTTTCTTT. Translation gives CASSLTTGERAEAFF. The full variable domain, rest sourced from reference TRBV7-9 and TRBJ1-1, is DTGVSQNPRHKITKRGQNVTFRCDPISEHNRLYWYRQTLGQGPEFLTYFQNEAQLEKSRLLSDRFSAERPKGSFSTLEIQRTEQGDSAMYLCASSLTTGERAEAFFGQGTRLTVV.